This T cell receptor (beta chain) stems from a study of T cell responses to AZD1222 COVID-19 vaccine. Notes on the study in general: In a largely white British group with more females than males, clonal diversity was possibly underestimated.

Turning to this clone: Its antigen remains unknown.

This table comes from immunoSEQ multiplex PCR, and its TCRdb copy is limited to in-frame clones, with some not included. The sample lists 100,000 to 130,000 clones, more than 75% occurring once. This specimen consisted of peripheral blood, obtained on day 0 of AZD1222 vaccination. This sequence was found in an adult in good health.

CDR3 residues: CASSLGSQGGNEQFF. The CDR3 DNA is TGTGCCAGCAGCTTAGGGTCCCAAGGGGGGAATGAGCAGTTCTTC. J is TRBJ2-1 and V is TRBV7-8, with D perhaps being TRBD1 or TRBD2 (6 bases each). V was clipped by 1 base and J by 7 bases, with 14 bases between them. From germline, CDR1 is SGHVS and CDR2 FQNEAQ. The length of the CDR3 is 15 residues. Supplemented by reference TRBV7-8 and TRBJ2-1, the full variable domain reads GAGVSQSPRYKVAKRGQDVALRCDPISGHVSLFWYQQALGQGPEFLTYFQNEAQLDKSGLPSDRFFAERPEGSVSTLKIQRTQQEDSAVYLCASSLGSQGGNEQFFGPGTRLTVL.